This T cell receptor (beta chain) was obtained from a study of identical twins. This clonotype was seen more than once but under ten times. This CDR3 region has 14 residues. The V and J ends lost 6 bases and 7 bases, in that order; junction bases with no gene match: 11. CDR1 and CDR2 (germline): LGHDT, YNNKEL (reference sequence). One entry per CDR3 protein, called by TCRdb with MiXCR from the 5' RACE reads. The sample has a few hundred thousand distinct CDR3 sequences, about 15% seen once. Healthy Caucasian individuals made up all the donors. These same data were also listed under a study on yellow fever vaccine responses in identical twins.

The sequence came from a woman aged 18-30 years in good health. The specimen sequenced was CD4+ T cells sorted from blood. The chain combines TRBV3-1 with TRBJ1-1, with 7 bases that match TRBD1. The DNA of the CDR3 is TGTGCCAGCAGTCCGGGACAGTCCATTCATGAAGCTTTCTTT. Translation gives CASSPGQSIHEAFF.